Here is one T cell receptor beta chain with its context. This sample stems from a study of blood T cell repertoires in COVID-19. The repertoire was sequenced with immunoSEQ multiplex PCR; TCRdb's copy has only in-frame clones and lacks some. This sample has about 65,000 clones, with roughly 77% found just once. CDR1 and CDR2 (germline): MDHEN, SYDVKM. This CDR3 is 11 amino acids long. The germline V and J ends were trimmed by 6 bases and 8 bases, with 10 bases remaining between them. The chain couples TRBV28 to TRBJ1-2; possibly TRBD1 for D (5 bases). This TCR was sampled from an elderly man with acute or convalescent COVID-19. Sequencing was performed on peripheral blood. CDR3 amino acids: CASRAGLGYTF. The CDR3 DNA sequence: TGTGCCAGCAGGGCGGGACTCGGCTACACCTTC.